This T cell receptor (beta chain) was recorded in a study of T cell responses to AZD1222 COVID-19 vaccine. Across the study: Pooled together were second doses at about 4 or about 12 weeks.

Whole-study findings and limits: Spike-specific TCR depth and breadth grew after two AZD1222 doses.

A remark on this clone: Its specificity is not known.

Here immunoSEQ multiplex PCR was the method, and the copy in TCRdb shows in-frame clones only, minus some. Of about 110,000 clones in the sample, roughly 90% were seen once. This sequence originates from an adult in good health. This sample comprised peripheral blood, obtained on day 0 of AZD1222 vaccination.

The DNA of the CDR3 is TGTGCCAGCACCCTGGTGGGACCACCTAGCTCCTACAATGAGCAGTTCTTC. Its translation is CASTLVGPPSSYNEQFF. The chain has TRBV28 and TRBJ2-1, with D perhaps given as TRBD1 or TRBD2 (5 bases each). The V gene's germline CDR1 is MDHEN and CDR2 SYDVKM. The CDR3 covers 17 residues. V was trimmed by 7 bases and J by 0 bases, leaving 19 bases between them.